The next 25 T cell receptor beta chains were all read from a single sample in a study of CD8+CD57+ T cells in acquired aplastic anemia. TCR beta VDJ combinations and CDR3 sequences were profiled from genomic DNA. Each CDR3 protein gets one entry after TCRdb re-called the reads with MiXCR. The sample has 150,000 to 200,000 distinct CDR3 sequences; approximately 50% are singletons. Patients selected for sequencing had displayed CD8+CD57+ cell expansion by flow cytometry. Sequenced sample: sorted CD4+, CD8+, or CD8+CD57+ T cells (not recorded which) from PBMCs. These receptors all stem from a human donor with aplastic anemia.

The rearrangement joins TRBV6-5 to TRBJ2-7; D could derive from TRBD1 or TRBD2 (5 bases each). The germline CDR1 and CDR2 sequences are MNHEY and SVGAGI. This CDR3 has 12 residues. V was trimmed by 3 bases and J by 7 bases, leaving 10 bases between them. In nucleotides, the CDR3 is TGTGCCAGCAGTTATTCTGGGGGAGAGCAGTACTTC. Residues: CASSYSGGEQYF.

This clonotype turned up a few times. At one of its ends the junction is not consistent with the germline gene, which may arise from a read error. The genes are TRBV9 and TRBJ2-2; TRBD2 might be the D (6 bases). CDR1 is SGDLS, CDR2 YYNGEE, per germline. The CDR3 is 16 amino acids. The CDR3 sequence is CASSVQAGGNTGGLFF. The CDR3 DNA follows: TGTGCCAGCAGCGTACAGGCCGGCGGGAACACCGGGGGGCTGTTTTTT. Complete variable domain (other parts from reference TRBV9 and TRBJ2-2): DSGVTQTPKHLITATGQRVTLRCSPRSGDLSVYWYQQSLDQGLQFLIQYYNGEERAKGNILERFSAQQFPDLHSELNLSSLELGDSALYFCASSVQAGGNTGGLFFGEGSRLTVL.

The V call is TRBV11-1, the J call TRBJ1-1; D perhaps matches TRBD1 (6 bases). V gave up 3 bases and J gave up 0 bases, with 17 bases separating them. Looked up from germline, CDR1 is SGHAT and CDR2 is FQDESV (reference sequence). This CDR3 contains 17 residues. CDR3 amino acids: CASSFFRPRGMNTEAFF. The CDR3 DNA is TGTGCCAGCAGCTTTTTCCGTCCTAGGGGGATGAACACTGAAGCTTTCTTT.

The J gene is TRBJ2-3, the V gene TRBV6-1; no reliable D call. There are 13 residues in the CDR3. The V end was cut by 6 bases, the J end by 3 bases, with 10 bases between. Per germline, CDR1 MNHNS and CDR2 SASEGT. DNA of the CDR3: TGTGCCAGCAGAACCCTAGGGACAGATACGCAGTATTTT. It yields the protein CASRTLGTDTQYF.

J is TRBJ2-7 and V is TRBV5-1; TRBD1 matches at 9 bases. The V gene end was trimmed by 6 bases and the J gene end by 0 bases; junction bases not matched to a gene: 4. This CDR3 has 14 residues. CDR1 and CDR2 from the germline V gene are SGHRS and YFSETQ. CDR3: CASTRDRDSYEQYF. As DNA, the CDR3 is TGCGCCAGCACCAGGGACAGGGACTCCTACGAGCAGTACTTC.

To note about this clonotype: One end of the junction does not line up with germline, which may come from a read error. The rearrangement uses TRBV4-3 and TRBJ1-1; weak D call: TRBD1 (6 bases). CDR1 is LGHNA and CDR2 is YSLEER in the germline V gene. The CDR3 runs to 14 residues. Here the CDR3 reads CASSQDAGDTETFF. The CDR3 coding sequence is TGCGCCAGCAGCCAAGATGCAGGGGACACTGAAACTTTCTTT.

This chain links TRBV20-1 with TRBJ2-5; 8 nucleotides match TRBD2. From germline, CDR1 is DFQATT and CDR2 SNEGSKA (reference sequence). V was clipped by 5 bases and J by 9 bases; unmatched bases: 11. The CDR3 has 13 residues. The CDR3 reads CSAERREAKAQYF. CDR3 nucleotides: TGCAGTGCTGAGCGGCGGGAGGCCAAGGCCCAGTACTTC.

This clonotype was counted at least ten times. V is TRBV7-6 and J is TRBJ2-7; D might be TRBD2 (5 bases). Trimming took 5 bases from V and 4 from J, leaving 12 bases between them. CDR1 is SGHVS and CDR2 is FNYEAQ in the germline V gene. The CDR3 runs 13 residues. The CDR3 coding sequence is TGTGCCAGCAGCCGGGAATTATCATACGAGCAGTACTTC. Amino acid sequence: CASSRELSYEQYF.

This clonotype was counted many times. In DNA, the CDR3 is TGCAGTGCTAGAGGACAGGGGATCGGGAACTATGGCTACACCTTC. It is translated as CSARGQGIGNYGYTF. The rearrangement uses TRBV20-1 and TRBJ1-2, with TRBD1 identical over 8 bases. The ends lost 1 base at V and 2 bases at J; junction bases unmatched: 6. This CDR3 is 15 amino acids long. Germline-derived CDR1 and CDR2 are DFQATT and SNEGSKA (reference sequence).

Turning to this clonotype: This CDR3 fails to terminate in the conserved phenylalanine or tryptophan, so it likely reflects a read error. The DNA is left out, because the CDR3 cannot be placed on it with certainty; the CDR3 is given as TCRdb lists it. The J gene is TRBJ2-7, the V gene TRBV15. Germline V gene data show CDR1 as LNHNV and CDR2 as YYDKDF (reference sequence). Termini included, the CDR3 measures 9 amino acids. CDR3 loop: CATSRDPSG.

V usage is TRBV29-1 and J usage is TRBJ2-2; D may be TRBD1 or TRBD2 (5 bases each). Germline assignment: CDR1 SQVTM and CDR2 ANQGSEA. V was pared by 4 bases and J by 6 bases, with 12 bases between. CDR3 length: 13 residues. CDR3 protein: CSVVGTVAGELFF. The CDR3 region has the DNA TGCAGCGTTGTGGGGACGGTCGCCGGGGAGCTGTTTTTT.

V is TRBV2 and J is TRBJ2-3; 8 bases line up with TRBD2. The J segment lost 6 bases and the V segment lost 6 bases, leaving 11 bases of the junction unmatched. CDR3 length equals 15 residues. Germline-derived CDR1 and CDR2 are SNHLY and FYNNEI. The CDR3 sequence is CASRGEAGVFDTQYF. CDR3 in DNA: TGTGCCAGCAGGGGCGAAGCGGGAGTGTTTGATACGCAGTATTTT.

The CDR3 sequence: CASSLDNLSYQPQHF. In DNA, the CDR3 is TGTGCCAGCAGCTTAGATAATTTGTCCTATCAGCCCCAGCATTTT. V gene TRBV7-9 combines with J gene TRBJ1-5, with D hard to call. The germline gives CDR1 SEHNR, CDR2 FQNEAQ (reference sequence). The CDR3 contains 15 residues. Deletions cut 1 base from V and 5 bases from J, with 12 bases between.

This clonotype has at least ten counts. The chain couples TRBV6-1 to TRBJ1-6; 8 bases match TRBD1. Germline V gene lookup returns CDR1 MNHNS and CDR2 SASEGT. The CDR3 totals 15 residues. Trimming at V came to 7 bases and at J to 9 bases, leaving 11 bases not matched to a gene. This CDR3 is CASTQDAGGLSPLHF. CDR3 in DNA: TGTGCCAGCACCCAAGATGCAGGGGGCCTTTCACCCCTCCACTTT.

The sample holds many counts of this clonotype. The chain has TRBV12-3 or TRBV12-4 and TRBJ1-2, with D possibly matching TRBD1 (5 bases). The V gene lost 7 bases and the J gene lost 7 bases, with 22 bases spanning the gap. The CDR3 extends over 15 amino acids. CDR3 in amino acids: CASTPARGWFVGYTF. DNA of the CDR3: TGTGCCAGCACCCCCGCGAGGGGTTGGTTCGTTGGCTACACCTTC.

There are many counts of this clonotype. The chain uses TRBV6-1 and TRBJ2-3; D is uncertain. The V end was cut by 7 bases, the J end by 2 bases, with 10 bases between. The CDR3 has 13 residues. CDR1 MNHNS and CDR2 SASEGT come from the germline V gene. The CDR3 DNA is TGTGCCAGCAACTCACTACCCACAGATACGCAGTATTTT. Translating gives CASNSLPTDTQYF.

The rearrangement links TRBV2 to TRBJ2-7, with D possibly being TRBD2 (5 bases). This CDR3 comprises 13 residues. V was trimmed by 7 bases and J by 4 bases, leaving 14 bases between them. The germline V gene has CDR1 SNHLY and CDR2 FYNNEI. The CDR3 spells CASNSDGIYEQYF. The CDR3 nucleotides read TGTGCCAGCAACTCCGACGGGATTTACGAGCAGTACTTC.

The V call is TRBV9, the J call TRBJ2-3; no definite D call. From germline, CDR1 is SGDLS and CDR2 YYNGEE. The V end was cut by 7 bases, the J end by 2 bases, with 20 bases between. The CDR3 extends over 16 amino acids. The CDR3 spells CASGARVTLNTDTQYF. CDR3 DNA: TGTGCCAGCGGCGCCCGCGTAACCCTCAACACAGATACGCAGTATTTT.

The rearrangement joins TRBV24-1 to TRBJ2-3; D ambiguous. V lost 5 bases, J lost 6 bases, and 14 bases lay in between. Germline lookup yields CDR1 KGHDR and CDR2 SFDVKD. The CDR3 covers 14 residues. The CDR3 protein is CATSGAASADTQYF. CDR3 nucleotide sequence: TGTGCCACCAGTGGAGCAGCCTCCGCCGATACGCAGTATTTT.

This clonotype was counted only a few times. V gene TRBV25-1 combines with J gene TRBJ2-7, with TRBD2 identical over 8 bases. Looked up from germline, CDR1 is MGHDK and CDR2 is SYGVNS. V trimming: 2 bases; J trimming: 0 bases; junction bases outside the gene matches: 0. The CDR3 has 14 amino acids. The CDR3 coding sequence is TGTGCCAGCAGTGAAGGACTAGCCTCCTACGAGCAGTACTTC. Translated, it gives CASSEGLASYEQYF.

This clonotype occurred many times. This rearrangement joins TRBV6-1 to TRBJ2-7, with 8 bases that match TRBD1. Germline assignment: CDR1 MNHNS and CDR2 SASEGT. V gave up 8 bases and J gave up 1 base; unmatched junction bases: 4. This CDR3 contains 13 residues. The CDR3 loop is CASGTGRSYEQYF. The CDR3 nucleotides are TGTGCCAGCGGGACAGGACGATCCTACGAGCAGTACTTC.

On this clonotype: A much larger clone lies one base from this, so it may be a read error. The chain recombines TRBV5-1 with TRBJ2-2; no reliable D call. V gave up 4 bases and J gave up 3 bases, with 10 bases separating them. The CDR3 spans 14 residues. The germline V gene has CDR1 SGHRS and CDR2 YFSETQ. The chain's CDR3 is CASSLPSYTGELFF. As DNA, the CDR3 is TGCGCCAGCAGCCTTCCTAGTTACACCGGGGAGCTGTTTTTT.

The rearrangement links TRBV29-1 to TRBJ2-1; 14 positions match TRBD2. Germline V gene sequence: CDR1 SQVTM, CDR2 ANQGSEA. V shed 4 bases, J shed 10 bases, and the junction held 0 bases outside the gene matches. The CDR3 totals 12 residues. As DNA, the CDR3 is TGCAGCGTTGGGACTAGCGGGAGGGAGCAGTTCTTC. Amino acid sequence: CSVGTSGREQFF.

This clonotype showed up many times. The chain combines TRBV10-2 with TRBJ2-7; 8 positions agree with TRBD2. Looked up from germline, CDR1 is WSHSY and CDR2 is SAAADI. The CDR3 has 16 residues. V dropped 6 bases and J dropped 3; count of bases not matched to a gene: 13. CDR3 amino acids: CASSRTSSLGNYEQYF. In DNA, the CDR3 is TGCGCCAGCAGCCGGACTAGCAGTCTCGGGAACTACGAGCAGTACTTC.

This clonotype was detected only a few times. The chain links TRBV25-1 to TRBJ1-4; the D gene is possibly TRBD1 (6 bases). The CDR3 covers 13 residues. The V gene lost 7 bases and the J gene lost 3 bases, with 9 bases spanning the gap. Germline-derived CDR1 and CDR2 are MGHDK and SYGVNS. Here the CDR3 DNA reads TGTGCCAGCAATAGGGGGGCTAATGAAAAACTGTTTTTT. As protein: CASNRGANEKLFF.